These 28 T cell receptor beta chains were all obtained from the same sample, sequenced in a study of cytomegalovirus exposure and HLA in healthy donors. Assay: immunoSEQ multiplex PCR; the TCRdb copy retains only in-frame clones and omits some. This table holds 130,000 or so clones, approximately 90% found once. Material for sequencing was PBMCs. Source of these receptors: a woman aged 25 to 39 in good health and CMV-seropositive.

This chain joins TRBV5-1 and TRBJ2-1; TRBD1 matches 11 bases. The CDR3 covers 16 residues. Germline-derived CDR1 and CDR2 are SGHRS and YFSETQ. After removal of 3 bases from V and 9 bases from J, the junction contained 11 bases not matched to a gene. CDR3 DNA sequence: TGCGCCAGCAGCTGGGGGACAGGGGGTCCCCTCGGTGAGCAGTTCTTC. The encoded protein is CASSWGTGGPLGEQFF.

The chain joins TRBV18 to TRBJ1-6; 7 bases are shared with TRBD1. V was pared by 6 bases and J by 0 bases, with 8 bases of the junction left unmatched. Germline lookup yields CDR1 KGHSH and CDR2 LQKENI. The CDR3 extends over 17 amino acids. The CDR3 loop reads CASSPLDRSSYNSPLHF. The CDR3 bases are TGTGCCAGCTCCCCTTTGGACAGGAGCTCCTATAATTCACCCCTCCACTTT.

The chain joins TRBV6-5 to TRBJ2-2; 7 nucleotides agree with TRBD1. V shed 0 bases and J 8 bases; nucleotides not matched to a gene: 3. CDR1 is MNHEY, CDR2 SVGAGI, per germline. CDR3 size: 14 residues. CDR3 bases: TGTGCCAGCAGTTACTCGAGGGGGCGGGGGGAGCTGTTTTTT. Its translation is CASSYSRGRGELFF.

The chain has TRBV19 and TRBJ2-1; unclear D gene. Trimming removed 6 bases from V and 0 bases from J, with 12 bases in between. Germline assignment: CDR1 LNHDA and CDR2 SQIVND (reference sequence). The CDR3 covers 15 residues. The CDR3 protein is CASSPSTSSYNEQFF. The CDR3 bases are TGTGCCAGTAGCCCTAGTACCAGCTCCTACAATGAGCAGTTCTTC.

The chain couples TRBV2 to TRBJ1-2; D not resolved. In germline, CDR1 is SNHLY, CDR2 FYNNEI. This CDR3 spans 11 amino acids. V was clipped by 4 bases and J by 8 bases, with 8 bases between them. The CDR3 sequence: CASSGLVGYTF. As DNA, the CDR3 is TGTGCCAGCAGTGGTCTAGTGGGCTACACCTTC.

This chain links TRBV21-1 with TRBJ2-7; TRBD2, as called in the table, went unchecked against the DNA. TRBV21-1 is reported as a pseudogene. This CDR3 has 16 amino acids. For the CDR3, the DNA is TGTGCCAGCATCCCTCGTCGGGGTCCCAGGAATAGCGAGCAGTACTTC. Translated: CASIPRRGPRNSEQYF.

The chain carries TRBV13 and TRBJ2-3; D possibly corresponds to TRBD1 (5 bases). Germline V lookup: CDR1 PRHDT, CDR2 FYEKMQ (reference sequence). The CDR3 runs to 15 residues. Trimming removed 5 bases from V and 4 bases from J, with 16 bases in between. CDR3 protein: CASSSTSGSPDTQYF. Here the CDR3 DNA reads TGTGCCAGCAGCAGCACTTCAGGGTCGCCAGATACGCAGTATTTT. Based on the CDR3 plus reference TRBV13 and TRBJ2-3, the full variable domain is AAGVIQSPRHLIKEKRETATLKCYPIPRHDTVYWYQQGPGQDPQFLISFYEKMQSDKGSIPDRFSAQQFSDYHSELNMSSLELGDSALYFCASSSTSGSPDTQYFGPGTRLTVL.

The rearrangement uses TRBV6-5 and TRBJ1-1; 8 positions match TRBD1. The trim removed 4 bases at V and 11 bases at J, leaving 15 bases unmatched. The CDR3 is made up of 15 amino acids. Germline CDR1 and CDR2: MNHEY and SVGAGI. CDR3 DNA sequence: TGTGCCAGCAGTTCACCCGAGACAGGGGTGAAGTGGGCTTTCTTT. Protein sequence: CASSSPETGVKWAFF.

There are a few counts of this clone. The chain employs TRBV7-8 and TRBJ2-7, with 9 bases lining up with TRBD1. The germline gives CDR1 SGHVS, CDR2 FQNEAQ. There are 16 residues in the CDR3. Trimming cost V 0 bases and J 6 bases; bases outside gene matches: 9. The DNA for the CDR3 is TGTGCCAGCAGCTTAGCCCCACAGGGGGCGCAGTTCGAGCAGTACTTC. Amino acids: CASSLAPQGAQFEQYF.

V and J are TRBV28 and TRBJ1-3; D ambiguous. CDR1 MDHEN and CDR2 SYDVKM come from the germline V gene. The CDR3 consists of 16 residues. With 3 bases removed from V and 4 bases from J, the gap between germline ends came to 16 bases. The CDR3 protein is CASSFNLRPRGNTIYF. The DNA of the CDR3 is TGTGCCAGCAGTTTTAACCTTCGACCGAGGGGAAACACCATATATTTT.

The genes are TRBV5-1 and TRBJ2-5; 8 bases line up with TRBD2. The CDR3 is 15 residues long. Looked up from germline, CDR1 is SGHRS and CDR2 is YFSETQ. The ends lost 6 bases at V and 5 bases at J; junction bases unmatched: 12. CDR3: CASTRGTGGLETQYF. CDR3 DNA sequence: TGCGCCAGCACCCGTGGGACGGGGGGGCTGGAGACCCAGTACTTC.

The CDR3 nucleotides are TGTGCCAGCAGCTTAGACAGGGGGATCTACAATGAGCAGTTCTTC. Its translation is CASSLDRGIYNEQFF. The J gene is TRBJ2-1, the V gene TRBV7-2, with 8 nucleotides matching TRBD1. After removal of 1 base from V and 3 bases from J, the junction contained 2 bases not matched to a gene. Germline loops: CDR1 SGHTA, CDR2 FQGNSA. The CDR3 is 15 amino acids.

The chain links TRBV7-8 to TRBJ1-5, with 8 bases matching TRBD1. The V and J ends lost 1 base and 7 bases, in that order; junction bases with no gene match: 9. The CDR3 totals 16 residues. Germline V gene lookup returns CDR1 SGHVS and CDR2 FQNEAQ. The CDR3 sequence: CASSLGGDRRYQPQHF. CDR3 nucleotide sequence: TGTGCCAGCAGCTTAGGGGGGGACAGGCGGTACCAGCCCCAGCATTTT.

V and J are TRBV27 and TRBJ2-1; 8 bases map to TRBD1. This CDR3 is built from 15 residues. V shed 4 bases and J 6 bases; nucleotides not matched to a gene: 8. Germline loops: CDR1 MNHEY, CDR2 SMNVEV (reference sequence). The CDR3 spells CASSSDRGYSNEQFF. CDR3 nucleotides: TGTGCCAGCAGTTCTGACAGGGGTTATTCCAATGAGCAGTTCTTC.

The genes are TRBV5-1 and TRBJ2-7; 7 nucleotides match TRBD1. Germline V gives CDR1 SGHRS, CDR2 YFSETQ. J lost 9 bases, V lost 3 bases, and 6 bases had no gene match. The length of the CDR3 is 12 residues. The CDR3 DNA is TGCGCCAGCAGCTCGAGACAGGGTGGGCAGTACTTC. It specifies CASSSRQGGQYF.

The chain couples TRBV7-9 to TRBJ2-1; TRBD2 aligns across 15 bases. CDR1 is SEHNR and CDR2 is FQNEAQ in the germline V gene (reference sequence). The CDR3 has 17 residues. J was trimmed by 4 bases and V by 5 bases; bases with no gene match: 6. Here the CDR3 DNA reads TGTGCCAGCAGCCGGGGACTAGCGGGGGGAGATTACAATGAGCAGTTCTTC. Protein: CASSRGLAGGDYNEQFF.

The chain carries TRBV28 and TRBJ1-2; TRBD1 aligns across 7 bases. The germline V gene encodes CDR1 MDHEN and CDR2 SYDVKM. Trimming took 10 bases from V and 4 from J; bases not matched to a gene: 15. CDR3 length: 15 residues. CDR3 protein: CATSGPRGQLYGYTF. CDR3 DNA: TGTGCCACCTCGGGGCCGCGGGGACAGCTCTATGGCTACACCTTC.

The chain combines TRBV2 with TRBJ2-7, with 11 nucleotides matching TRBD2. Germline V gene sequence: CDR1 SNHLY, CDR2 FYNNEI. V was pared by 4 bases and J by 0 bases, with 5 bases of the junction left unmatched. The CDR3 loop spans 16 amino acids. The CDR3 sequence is CASSVTSGSSSYEQYF. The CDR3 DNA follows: TGTGCCAGCAGTGTAACTAGCGGGAGTAGCTCCTACGAGCAGTACTTC.

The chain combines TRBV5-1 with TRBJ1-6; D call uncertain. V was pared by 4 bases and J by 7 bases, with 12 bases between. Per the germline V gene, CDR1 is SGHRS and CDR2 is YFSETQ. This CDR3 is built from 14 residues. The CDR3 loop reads CASSPRAGNSPLHF. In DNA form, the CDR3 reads TGCGCCAGCAGCCCCCGAGCGGGGAATTCACCCCTCCACTTT.

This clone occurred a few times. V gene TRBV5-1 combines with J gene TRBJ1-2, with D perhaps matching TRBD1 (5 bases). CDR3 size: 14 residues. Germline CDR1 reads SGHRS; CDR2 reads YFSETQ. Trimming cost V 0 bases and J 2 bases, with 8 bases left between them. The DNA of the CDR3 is TGCGCCAGCAGCTTGGTGGCAGGGAACTATGGCTACACCTTC. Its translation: CASSLVAGNYGYTF.

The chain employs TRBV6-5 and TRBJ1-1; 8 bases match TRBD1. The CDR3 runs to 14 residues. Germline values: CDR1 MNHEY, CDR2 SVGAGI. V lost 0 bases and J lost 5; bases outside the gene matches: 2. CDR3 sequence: CASSYSQGATEAFF. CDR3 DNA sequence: TGTGCCAGCAGTTACTCGCAGGGGGCTACTGAAGCTTTCTTT.

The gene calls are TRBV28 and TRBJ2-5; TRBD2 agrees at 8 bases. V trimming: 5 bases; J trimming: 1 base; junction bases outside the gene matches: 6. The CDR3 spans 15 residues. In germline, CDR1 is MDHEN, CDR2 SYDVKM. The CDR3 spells CASSGAGERQETQYF. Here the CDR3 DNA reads TGTGCCAGCAGTGGAGCGGGGGAGCGCCAAGAGACCCAGTACTTC.

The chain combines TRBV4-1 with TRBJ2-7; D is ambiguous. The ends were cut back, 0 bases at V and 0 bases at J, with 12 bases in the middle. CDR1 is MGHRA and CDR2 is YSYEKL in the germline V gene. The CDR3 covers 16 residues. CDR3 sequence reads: CASSQETAVSSYEQYF. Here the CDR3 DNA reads TGCGCCAGCAGCCAAGAGACCGCGGTTAGCTCCTACGAGCAGTACTTC.

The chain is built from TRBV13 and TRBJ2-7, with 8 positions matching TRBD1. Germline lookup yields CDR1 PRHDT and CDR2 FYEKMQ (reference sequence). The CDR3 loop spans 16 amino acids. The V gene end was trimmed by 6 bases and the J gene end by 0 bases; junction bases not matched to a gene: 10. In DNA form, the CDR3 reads TGTGCCAGCAGTCCCCCCAGGGGGCTCACCTCCTACGAGCAGTACTTC. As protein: CASSPPRGLTSYEQYF.

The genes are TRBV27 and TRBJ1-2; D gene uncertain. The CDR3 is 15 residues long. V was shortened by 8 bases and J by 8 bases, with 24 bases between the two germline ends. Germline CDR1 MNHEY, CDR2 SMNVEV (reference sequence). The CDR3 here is CASGPLGRSDSGYTF. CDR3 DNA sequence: TGTGCCAGCGGCCCCCTCGGACGGTCGGACTCGGGCTACACCTTC.

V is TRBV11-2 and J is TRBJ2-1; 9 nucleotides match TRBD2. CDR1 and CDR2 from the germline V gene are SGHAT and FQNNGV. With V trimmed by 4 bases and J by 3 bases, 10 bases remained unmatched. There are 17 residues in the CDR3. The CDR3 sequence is CASSSRSRTSDYNEQFF. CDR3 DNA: TGTGCCAGCAGCTCCCGCAGTCGGACTAGCGACTACAATGAGCAGTTCTTC. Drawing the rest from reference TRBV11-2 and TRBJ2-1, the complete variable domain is EAGVAQSPRYKIIEKRQSVAFWCNPISGHATLYWYQQILGQGPKLLIQFQNNGVVDDSQLPKDRFSAERLKGVDSTLKIQPAKLEDSAVYLCASSSRSRTSDYNEQFFGPGTRLTVL.

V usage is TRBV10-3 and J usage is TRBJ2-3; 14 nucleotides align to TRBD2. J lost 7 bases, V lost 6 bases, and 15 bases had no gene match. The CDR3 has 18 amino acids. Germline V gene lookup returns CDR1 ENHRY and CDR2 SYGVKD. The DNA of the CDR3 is TGTGCCATCAGCCGAGACTCCGGGACTAGCGGGAGTTTACATACGCAGTATTTT. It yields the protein CAISRDSGTSGSLHTQYF.

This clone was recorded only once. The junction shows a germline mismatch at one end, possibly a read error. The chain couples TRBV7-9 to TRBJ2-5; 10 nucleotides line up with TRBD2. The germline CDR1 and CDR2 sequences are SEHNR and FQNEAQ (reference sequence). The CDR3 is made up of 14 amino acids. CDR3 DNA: TGTGCCAGCAGCCTAGCGGGGGCAAGCGAGACCCAGTACTTC. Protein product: CASSLAGASETQYF.